The rows below give T cell receptor beta chains drawn from one sample of a study of blood T cell repertoires in COVID-19. Method: immunoSEQ multiplex PCR; TCRdb's copy keeps in-frame clones and lacks some. The data contain roughly 77,000 clones, 85% to 90% of them singletons. The sequenced sample was peripheral blood. The source of these receptors is a woman of 80 years or more with active COVID-19. The CDR3 runs from the conserved cysteine through the conserved F or W. The D gene is left open where the match is weak. Rows may omit the clone size; those that give it use once, few, many or a size class.

TGTGCCAGCAGCGCGACTGAAACCATATATTTT,CASSATETIYF,TRBV9,few,TRBJ1-3,-
TGTGCCAGCAGCGTAGGGACAGGGAACCAAGAGACCCAGTACTTC,CASSVGTGNQETQYF,TRBV9,-,TRBJ2-5,TRBD1
TGTGCCAGCACCCGGGACAGGGAGAACACTGAAGCTTTCTTT,CASTRDRENTEAFF,TRBV6-5,-,TRBJ1-1,TRBD1
TGCGCCAGCAGCTTCGGGTCGACCGGCTCCTACGAGCAGTACTTC,CASSFGSTGSYEQYF,TRBV5-1,-,TRBJ2-7,-
TGTGCCAGCAGCCCAGCCTCTAGCTTCCGTGATACGCAGTATTTT,CASSPASSFRDTQYF,TRBV5-4,-,TRBJ2-3,-
TGTGCCATCACCGCGTCCAGGACTAGCTCCTACAATGAGCAGTTCTTC,CAITASRTSSYNEQFF,TRBV10-3,-,TRBJ2-1,TRBD2
TGCGCCAGCAGCTTGGGAGGGTTACGGGAGCAGTTCTTC,CASSLGGLREQFF,TRBV5-1,-,TRBJ2-1,-
TGTGCCAGTAGTATCTCTCTCAGCGGGAGTCCCTACGAGCAGTACTTC,CASSISLSGSPYEQYF,TRBV19,once,TRBJ2-7,TRBD2
TGCGCCAGCAGCTTGGGTAAGGGTAGGGGCAATGAGCAGTTCTTC,CASSLGKGRGNEQFF,TRBV5-1,-,TRBJ2-1,-
TGTGCCAGCAGGAACAGCCACTACGAGCAGTACTTC,CASRNSHYEQYF,TRBV6-5,-,TRBJ2-7,-
TGTGCCAGCAGCTTAGGGGGAGGAGAGACCCAGTACTTC,CASSLGGGETQYF,TRBV11-3,-,TRBJ2-5,-
TGTGCCAGCAGCTTAGGTAGCGGGAGGTTCTACAATGAGCAGTTCTTC,CASSLGSGRFYNEQFF,TRBV7-9,-,TRBJ2-1,TRBD2
TGTGCCACCAGCAGTGGCGGTCTAACTCAAGAGACCCAGTACTTC,CATSSGGLTQETQYF,TRBV15,-,TRBJ2-5,-
TGTGCCAGCAGCGTGGAGTTTCGGGAGCTGTTTTTT,CASSVEFRELFF,TRBV9,-,TRBJ2-2,-
TGTGCCAGTAGTTCAGACGGGAACTATGGCTACACCTTC,CASSSDGNYGYTF,TRBV19,-,TRBJ1-2,-
TGCGCCAGCAGCTTTGGCGGGAGCTCCTACAATGAGCAGTTCTTC,CASSFGGSSYNEQFF,TRBV5-1,-,TRBJ2-1,TRBD2
TGTGCCAGCAGTTTACGACAGGGGGCGTTGGGCTACACCTTC,CASSLRQGALGYTF,TRBV28,-,TRBJ1-2,TRBD1
TGTGCCAGCAGTTACCCGCGACAGGGTTTCTACGAGCAGTACTTC,CASSYPRQGFYEQYF,TRBV6-5,-,TRBJ2-7,TRBD1
TGTGCCAGCAGTTTAACCCCCGGACTAGCGGGAGTAAGGGTTTTCTTC,CASSLTPGLAGVRVFF,TRBV28,-,TRBJ2-1,TRBD2
TGTGCCAGCAGCCTAGATTCCTTCTACGAGCAGTACTTC,CASSLDSFYEQYF,TRBV11-2,-,TRBJ2-7,-
TGTGCCACCAGTGATGGCTCGGGTGGGACCCAGTACTTC,CATSDGSGGTQYF,TRBV24-1,-,TRBJ2-5,-
TGTGCCAGTAGACCCGACAGCGCCTATGGCTACACCTTC,CASRPDSAYGYTF,TRBV19,-,TRBJ1-2,-
TGTGCCAGCAGTCCTGCGAGCGGGAGGCTCGATGAGCAGTTCTTC,CASSPASGRLDEQFF,TRBV7-3,once,TRBJ2-1,TRBD2
TGTGCCAGCAGCTTTTCTGCAGGGATCTATGGCTACACCTTC,CASSFSAGIYGYTF,TRBV7-9,-,TRBJ1-2,-
TGTGCCAGCAGTTCTCCCCGGACTAGCGGGAGCTACGAGCAGTACTTC,CASSSPRTSGSYEQYF,TRBV28,-,TRBJ2-7,TRBD2
TGCAGTGCTTCAAGACAGTATGGCTACACCTTC,CSASRQYGYTF,TRBV20-1,-,TRBJ1-2,-
TGTGCCAGTAGAAGGGGATCGACTAATGAAAAACTGTTTTTT,CASRRGSTNEKLFF,TRBV19,-,TRBJ1-4,-
TGTGCCAGCAGTATGGGGCCCAGGGTAGAGTTT,CASSMGPRVEF,TRBV3-1/TRBV3-2,-,TRBJ2-3,-
TGTGCCAGTAGTCCCCGCCCCCGGACAAATTACTACGAGCAGTACTTC,CASSPRPRTNYYEQYF,TRBV19,-,TRBJ2-7,-
TGCGCCAGCAGCGCACAACTAGGTAGTACAGATACGCAGTATTTT,CASSAQLGSTDTQYF,TRBV5-1,-,TRBJ2-3,-
TGTGCCAGCTCTCCCGGGACAACCTACAATGAGCAGTTCTTC,CASSPGTTYNEQFF,TRBV18,-,TRBJ2-1,-
TGTGCCAGCAGCCCCAGGAATACAGGGGAGACCCAGTACTTC,CASSPRNTGETQYF,TRBV7-9,-,TRBJ2-5,-
TGTGCCAGCAGCCCGACAGGGGCTGGGGCCAACGTCCTGACTTTC,CASSPTGAGANVLTF,TRBV6-6,-,TRBJ2-6,TRBD1
TGCAGCGTTGGAGCGGTGGATGAGCAGTTCTTC,CSVGAVDEQFF,TRBV29-1,-,TRBJ2-1,-